The clone carrying this T cell receptor beta chain was recorded a few times. Its antigen is as yet unknown. This entry comes from a study of T-cell reconstitution after alpha-beta-depleted transplantation in children. V was trimmed by 3 bases and J by 4 bases, leaving 12 bases between them. The CDR3 is 14 amino acids. Germline values: CDR1 SGHDN, CDR2 FVKESK. Study-wide points: Some patients' high day-60 TCRbeta diversity was traced to surviving recipient T cells and thymic progenitors. About two months after transplant, alpha-beta T cells reportedly came from several hundred expanded graft clones. The authors attributed T-cell counts and diversity one year after transplant mostly to newly produced T cells.

As it was prepared, the TCRbeta library received unique molecular identifiers. TCRdb redid the calling of the PCR reads with MiXCR, one entry per CDR3 protein. Of around 140,000 distinct CDR3 sequences detected, 8.8% appear once; the ten largest clones hold around 18%. This receptor was taken from a female patient aged 2-15 years who had a stem cell transplant for congenital amegakaryocytic thrombocytopenia, so the T cells may come from the graft donor. The rearrangement joins TRBV14 to TRBJ1-1; TRBD1 might be the D (6 bases). Sequences were derived from PBMCs, mostly from graft donor cells, sampled 180 days after TCRalphabeta/CD19-depleted stem cell transplant. CDR3 in DNA: TGTGCCAGCAGCCAGCCCACAGGGCGCACTGAAGCTTTCTTT. As protein: CASSQPTGRTEAFF.